This TCR beta chain originates from a study of cytomegalovirus exposure and HLA in healthy donors. Of note for this clone: What it binds is unknown.

The CDR3 is 16 amino acids. Trimming left V 1 base short and J 0 bases short, with 13 bases between. Looked up from germline, CDR1 is LNHDA and CDR2 is SQIVND (reference sequence). Primers included in the PCR were 60 Vbeta and 13 Jbeta primers. TCRdb's table, derived via immunoSEQ multiplex PCR, lists solely in-frame clones and lacks some. Altogether 120,000 or so clones are present, around 82% being singletons, with the ten largest covering roughly a tenth. Study-level findings and limits: Immune exposure information comprised only CMV serostatus. Per published accounts, TCR beta sequences correctly predicted the HLA-A and HLA-B alleles of most subjects.

The genes are TRBV19 and TRBJ2-7; maybe TRBD1 (5 bases). The sample comprised PBMCs. The TCR sequence derives from a man aged 25 to 45 in good health and CMV-seropositive. The CDR3 here is CASSIGGARDSYEQYF. The CDR3 DNA reads TGTGCCAGTAGTATAGGAGGCGCCAGGGACTCCTACGAGCAGTACTTC.